This T cell receptor (beta chain) was observed in a study of CD8 T cells in Susac syndrome. Study results and caveats: As the study acknowledged, the number of individuals in its TCR sequencing and HLA analysis was relatively small.

The CDR3 is 12 amino acids. Germline CDR1 and CDR2: SGHNT and YENEEA. The V segment lost 5 bases and the J segment 6 bases; nucleotides outside the gene matches: 3. The T cells that were sequenced for TCR beta were CD8+ and CD4+ cells from blood. TEMRA cells were FACS-enriched, and CD8+ and CD4+ T cells were isolated negatively. As regards this clonotype: Antigen: not known.

Random hexamers were used to reverse transcribe roughly 0.5 to 1 ug of RNA. The immunoSEQ assay covered 54 Vbeta and 13 Jbeta segments for CDR3. One entry per CDR3 protein, called by TCRdb with MiXCR from the immunoSEQ multiplex PCR reads. The top ten hold about 0.54% of the sample, which has about 57,000 distinct CDR3 sequences, 85% to 95% seen once. The gene calls are TRBV11-3 and TRBJ1-1; 7 nucleotides line up with TRBD1. Sequencing used CD8+ T cells from PBMCs. The receptor was isolated from a human donor with multiple sclerosis. CDR3 nucleotides: TGTGCCAGCAGCCAAGACAGGGCTGAAGCTTTCTTT. Translating it yields CASSQDRAEAFF.